This passage covers 27 T cell receptor beta chains from one sample sequenced in a study of TIL therapy for anti-PD-1-resistant metastatic lung cancer. Sequencing used immunoSEQ v3. Sequencing used immunoSEQ multiplex PCR; TCRdb keeps in-frame clones, though not all of them. Counted here are about 50,000 clones, about three quarters occurring once; the ten biggest clones make up 4.5% to 7%. Regarding time point: pre-treatment sample, taken before nivolumab and TIL therapy. Tumor tissue came from excised metastases, mostly pleural nodules or supraclavicular lymph nodes. Sequencing used tumor tissue, obtained at baseline. These TCRs come from a person aged 25 to 79 with non-small cell lung cancer.

V gene TRBV5-6 combines with J gene TRBJ2-3, with D perhaps matching TRBD2 (6 bases). The CDR3 contains 16 residues. V was trimmed by 1 base and J by 1 base, leaving 13 bases between them. Germline V gene data show CDR1 as SGHDT and CDR2 as YYEEEE. This CDR3 is CASSLPGLSRTDTQYF. The CDR3 DNA is TGTGCCAGCAGCTTGCCGGGACTTTCCCGCACAGATACGCAGTATTTT.

The J gene is TRBJ1-1, the V gene TRBV19; D is perhaps TRBD1 (6 bases). This CDR3 has 15 amino acids. Trimming stripped 3 bases from V and 1 base from J, with 12 bases between. CDR1 and CDR2 (germline): LNHDA, SQIVND (reference sequence). Written as DNA, the CDR3 is TGTGCCAGTAGTATCTTCCGGACAGCGAACACTGAAGCTTTCTTT. Translated, it gives CASSIFRTANTEAFF.

This clone was detected only once. This chain links TRBV6-6 with TRBJ2-1; a weak D match, TRBD2 (6 bases). V was pared by 4 bases and J by 12 bases, with 19 bases between. The germline CDR1 and CDR2 sequences are MNHNY and SVGAGI (reference sequence). The CDR3 length is 14 residues. As DNA, the CDR3 is TGTGCCAGCAGTTCTCACGGGGGAGTCAGCCGGCAGTTCTTC. It yields the protein CASSSHGGVSRQFF.

In DNA, the CDR3 is TGTGCCAGCAGCTTGGGGCTAAGCTCCTACAATGAGCAGTTCTTC. Residues: CASSLGLSSYNEQFF. The chain has TRBV5-6 and TRBJ2-1; D not certain. The CDR3 is 15 residues long. Trimming cost V 0 bases and J 0 bases, with 7 bases left between them. Germline V gives CDR1 SGHDT, CDR2 YYEEEE.

The CDR3 DNA is TGTGCCAGCAGTCCCGACGTAGGACAGCCCCAGCATTTT. This sequence encodes CASSPDVGQPQHF. The chain joins TRBV6-5 to TRBJ1-5; unclear D gene. This CDR3 has 13 residues. Looked up from germline, CDR1 is MNHEY and CDR2 is SVGAGI. V dropped 5 bases and J dropped 7 bases, with 12 bases sitting between them.

This rearrangement joins TRBV6-1 to TRBJ1-6, with D unresolved. This CDR3 is built from 12 residues. The V and J ends lost 1 base and 15 bases respectively, with 10 bases between them. Looked up from germline, CDR1 is MNHNS and CDR2 is SASEGT. The chain's CDR3 is CASSEERAVLHF. CDR3 coding DNA: TGTGCCAGCAGTGAAGAAAGGGCAGTCCTCCACTTT.

V is TRBV6-5 and J is TRBJ1-4, with 8 positions matching TRBD1. CDR1 is MNHEY, CDR2 SVGAGI, per germline. The CDR3 contains 15 residues. V trimming: 4 bases; J trimming: 7 bases; junction bases outside the gene matches: 8. The CDR3 coding sequence is TGTGCCAGCAGTTCCCAGGGGGCGCGGCTTGAAAAACTGTTTTTT. It encodes CASSSQGARLEKLFF.

The chain carries TRBV5-4 and TRBJ2-5, with 7 bases identical to TRBD1. V gave up 4 bases and J gave up 5 bases; unmatched junction bases: 5. CDR1 and CDR2 from the germline V gene are SGHNT and YYREEE (reference sequence). This CDR3 is 13 amino acids long. The CDR3 loop is CASSATGYETQYF. The CDR3 nucleotides read TGTGCCAGCAGCGCGACAGGGTACGAGACCCAGTACTTC.

The gene calls are TRBV19 and TRBJ2-4; 7 positions match TRBD2. Trimming took 5 bases from V and 4 from J; bases not matched to a gene: 5. Germline V CDR1 and CDR2: LNHDA, SQIVND (reference sequence). The CDR3 length is 14 residues. The CDR3, as DNA: TGTGCCAGTAGTCAGGGAGGGCCGAAAAACATTCAGTACTTC. Amino acid sequence: CASSQGGPKNIQYF.

The chain combines TRBV27 with TRBJ1-5; the D is unclear. Trimming removed 6 bases from V and 6 bases from J, with 9 bases in between. Germline CDR1 MNHEY, CDR2 SMNVEV (reference sequence). The CDR3 totals 12 residues. The CDR3 region is CASSSRGQPQHF. In DNA form, the CDR3 reads TGTGCCAGCAGCTCACGGGGTCAGCCCCAGCATTTT.

The chain links TRBV7-8 to TRBJ2-7; 8 nucleotides align to TRBD2. The CDR3 extends over 14 amino acids. J gave up 1 base and V 4 bases, and 3 bases lay outside the gene matches. In germline, CDR1 is SGHVS, CDR2 FQNEAQ. The CDR3 protein is CASSSSGRSYEQYF. CDR3 coding DNA: TGTGCCAGCAGCTCAAGCGGGAGATCCTACGAGCAGTACTTC.

The V gene is TRBV4-2, the J gene TRBJ2-1, with TRBD2 identical over 10 bases. After removal of 1 base from V and 9 bases from J, the junction contained 6 bases not matched to a gene. In germline, CDR1 is LGHNA, CDR2 YNFKEQ. The CDR3 is made up of 15 amino acids. CDR3 DNA: TGTGCCAGCAGCCAAGCCAGCGGGGGGGCGATTGAGCAGTTCTTC. The encoded protein is CASSQASGGAIEQFF.

The rearrangement uses TRBV5-1 and TRBJ2-7, with D tentatively TRBD1 (5 bases). The CDR3 totals 15 residues. CDR1 and CDR2 (germline): SGHRS, YFSETQ. V lost 4 bases and J lost 0, with 14 bases in between. CDR3 protein: CASSAGLRSSYEQYF. Written as DNA, the CDR3 is TGCGCCAGCAGCGCAGGGCTCCGGAGCTCCTACGAGCAGTACTTC.

The rearrangement links TRBV28 to TRBJ2-7, with 9 positions matching TRBD1. The CDR3 has 15 amino acids. In germline, CDR1 is MDHEN, CDR2 SYDVKM. V was pared by 6 bases and J by 3 bases, with 9 bases of the junction left unmatched. CDR3: CASRDSGTGSYEQYF. The CDR3, as DNA: TGTGCCAGCAGGGACTCCGGGACAGGGAGCTACGAGCAGTACTTC.

The chain employs TRBV7-9 and TRBJ2-5; TRBD1 matches at 8 bases. The CDR3 has 15 amino acids. Germline V gene sequence: CDR1 SEHNR, CDR2 FQNEAQ (reference sequence). Trimming took 6 bases from V and 4 from J; bases not matched to a gene: 10. CDR3 amino acids: CASRPDRAYRETQYF. CDR3 nucleotide sequence: TGTGCCAGCAGACCGGACAGGGCCTACCGAGAGACCCAGTACTTC.

The V call is TRBV6-5, the J call TRBJ2-3; TRBD1 matches 8 bases. V lost 0 bases, J lost 1 base, and 3 bases stayed unmatched. This CDR3 spans 16 amino acids. CDR1 and CDR2 (germline): MNHEY, SVGAGI. As DNA, the CDR3 is TGTGCCAGCAGTTACTCGAGGGGACAGGGCACAGATACGCAGTATTTT. Encoded protein: CASSYSRGQGTDTQYF.

This clone appeared once. The rearrangement uses TRBV11-1 and TRBJ2-1, with 9 bases matching TRBD1. The CDR3 totals 13 residues. Germline trimming cut 8 bases from V and 9 bases from J; bases unmatched to any gene: 8. Germline CDR1 is SGHAT and CDR2 is FQDESV (reference sequence). The CDR3 sequence is CASPTGGWGEQFF. The CDR3 coding sequence is TGTGCCAGCCCCACAGGGGGCTGGGGTGAGCAGTTCTTC.

In its sample, this clone was seen a few times. This chain uses TRBV28 with TRBJ1-2; 9 bases fit TRBD1. The CDR3 totals 11 residues. V trimming: 7 bases; J trimming: 10 bases; junction bases outside the gene matches: 4. Germline V lookup: CDR1 MDHEN, CDR2 SYDVKM. In DNA, the CDR3 is TGTGCCAGCAAGGGACAGGGCGTCTACACCTTC. This sequence encodes CASKGQGVYTF.

This clone was seen just once. The gene calls are TRBV30 and TRBJ2-3, with a tentative D call TRBD2 (5 bases). V was cut by 2 bases and J by 3 bases, with 18 bases left in between. Germline V lookup: CDR1 GTSNPN, CDR2 SVGIG (reference sequence). The CDR3 is 16 residues long. CDR3 DNA sequence: TGTGCCTGGAGTCTAGGGAGAGCGTCTGGGACAGATACGCAGTATTTT. Protein product: CAWSLGRASGTDTQYF.

This clone was observed a handful of times. The chain links TRBV19 to TRBJ2-2; TRBD2 matches at 12 bases. J was trimmed by 4 bases and V by 7 bases; bases with no gene match: 4. The CDR3 covers 15 residues. Per the germline V gene, CDR1 is LNHDA and CDR2 is SQIVND (reference sequence). The CDR3 loop reads CASTGLAGITGELFF. In DNA, the CDR3 is TGTGCCAGTACCGGACTAGCGGGGATCACCGGGGAGCTGTTTTTT. The full variable domain, with the rest looked up from reference TRBV19 and TRBJ2-2, is DGGITQSPKYLFRKEGQNVTLSCEQNLNHDAMYWYRQDPGQGLRLIYYSQIVNDFQKGDIAEGYSVSREKKESFPLTVTSAQKNPTAFYLCASTGLAGITGELFFGEGSRLTVL.

CDR3 nucleotide sequence: TGTGCCAGCAGGAGGGGGTACACTGAAGCTTTCTTT. Its protein is CASRRGYTEAFF. The rearrangement uses TRBV28 and TRBJ1-1; perhaps TRBD1 as D (6 bases). Germline V gene data show CDR1 as MDHEN and CDR2 as SYDVKM. V was clipped by 6 bases and J by 3 bases, with 8 bases between them. The CDR3 covers 12 residues.

This clone has a handful of counts. V gene TRBV11-2 combines with J gene TRBJ1-2; no clear D gene. The V end was cut by 7 bases, the J end by 8 bases, with 17 bases between. This CDR3 is built from 13 residues. CDR1 is SGHAT and CDR2 is FQNNGV in the germline V gene. CDR3 DNA sequence: TGTGCCAGCACCTCTAGTTGGGATCGGGGCTACACCTTC. Its protein product is CASTSSWDRGYTF. Combining the CDR3 with reference TRBV11-2 and TRBJ1-2 gives the whole variable domain EAGVAQSPRYKIIEKRQSVAFWCNPISGHATLYWYQQILGQGPKLLIQFQNNGVVDDSQLPKDRFSAERLKGVDSTLKIQPAKLEDSAVYLCASTSSWDRGYTFGSGTRLTVV.

This clone was counted a single time. This chain joins TRBV11-2 and TRBJ1-3; perhaps TRBD1 as D (5 bases). This CDR3 has 15 amino acids. Germline CDR1 reads SGHAT; CDR2 reads FQNNGV. V was shortened by 6 bases and J by 3 bases, with 15 bases between the two germline ends. CDR3: CASRVRGQGGNTIYF. CDR3 DNA: TGTGCCAGCAGGGTACGGGGTCAGGGTGGAAACACCATATATTTT.

The rearrangement uses TRBV11-2 and TRBJ2-5; 8 bases map to TRBD2. This CDR3 comprises 15 residues. Trimming at V came to 6 bases and at J to 4 bases, leaving 10 bases not matched to a gene. CDR1 and CDR2 from the germline V gene are SGHAT and FQNNGV. CDR3 protein: CASRGSRGGGETQYF. As DNA, the CDR3 is TGTGCCAGCAGGGGAAGCCGGGGGGGAGGAGAGACCCAGTACTTC.

The V call is TRBV15, the J call TRBJ2-2, with D maybe TRBD1 (5 bases). Germline assignment: CDR1 LNHNV and CDR2 YYDKDF (reference sequence). V lost 6 bases to trimming and J lost 4 bases, with 12 bases between them. The CDR3 is made up of 14 amino acids. DNA for the CDR3: TGTGCCACCAGGACGGACATGATCACCGGGGAGCTGTTTTTT. This gives the protein CATRTDMITGELFF.

This chain joins TRBV7-2 and TRBJ2-3; 10 positions agree with TRBD2. The J segment lost 5 bases and the V segment lost 3 bases, leaving 5 bases of the junction unmatched. The length of the CDR3 is 15 residues. The germline V gene has CDR1 SGHTA and CDR2 FQGNSA. CDR3 residues: CASSFVAGGRDTQYF. CDR3 in DNA: TGTGCCAGCAGCTTTGTAGCGGGAGGTAGAGATACGCAGTATTTT.

This clone was counted a single time. J is TRBJ2-5 and V is TRBV29-1, with a weak D call TRBD2 (5 bases). Germline V CDR1 and CDR2: SQVTM, ANQGSEA. This CDR3 has 11 amino acids. As DNA, the CDR3 is TGCAGTGGGAGAGGACAAGAGACCCAGTACTTC. It codes for CSGRGQETQYF. The full variable domain, rest sourced from reference TRBV29-1 and TRBJ2-5, is SAVISQKPSRDICQRGTSLTIQCQVDSQVTMMFWYRQQPGQSLTLIATANQGSEATYESGFVIDKFPISRPNLTFSTLTVSNMSPEDSSIYLCSGRGQETQYFGPGTRLLVL.